The entry that follows covers one TCR beta chain sequence. No antigen is known for it. Base qualities are not provided; no much larger clone lies one nucleotide away. This entry is derived from a study of blood T cell repertoires in COVID-19 (dated by TCRdb to 2020 to 2022). About the full investigation: Collaborator samples came from the United States, Italy and Spain and covered acute and convalescent phases of COVID-19. The prospective study material was composed of cDNA or gDNA derived from T cells, B-cell-depleted T cells, or PBMCs. Deeply sampled blood TCRbeta repertoires from subjects exposed to, actively infected with, or recovered from COVID-19 were included in the dataset. The repertoires were released in a freely available public database intended as a resource for research on the immune response to SARS-CoV-2. The samples were drawn from two sources: the first 160 participants of the ongoing ImmuneRACE study, and some 1,300 subjects contributed by 6 global collaborators. A de-identified subject ID, COVID-19 status, age in years and sex were almost always included in the sample metadata. HLA class I and class II types, where available, came from metadata supplied by the sample provider rather than from assay-based typing. Beyond this particular receptor, the publication reports: The amount of clinical and demographic metadata varied by source and participant and was provided uncurated.

Collaborating institutions collected whole blood in K2EDTA tubes following their own protocols. For TCRbeta analysis, collaborators shipped samples as frozen whole blood, isolated PBMCs, or DNA extracted from either of those sample types. From its cysteine to its phenylalanine, the CDR3 spans 15 amino acids. The kept DNA is CDR3 alone, 45 bases in frame from the first base. V drops 2 bases and J drops 1 base, leaving 10 bases in between. The CDR1 and CDR2 encoded by the germline V gene are MNHEY and SVGAGI. TCRbeta CDR3 regions were amplified from genomic DNA by means of the immunoSEQ Assay, a bias-controlled multiplex PCR. For the original study's pipeline: The number of nucleated cells in each sample was estimated by amplification of reference gene primers within the assay. To quantify the absolute abundance of each unique TCRbeta CDR3 rearrangement, sequence reads were collapsed and filtered. For each sample, productive Simpson clonality was calculated by taking the square root of Simpson's diversity index across productive rearrangements. What TCRdb holds here is the immuneACCESS table cut down to in-frame rearrangements. Part of the clones is not present; checked against another copy, under half of the missing clones reflect an unresolved V gene, and the others are unexplained. The DNA gave D and trimming, while V, J and clone size come from that table. The sample table lists around 700,000 clones, approximately 90% of them with a count of one. Clones ranked in the top ten supply 0.2% to 0.3% of the sample.

The source is a woman in her late teens or twenties with acute or convalescent COVID-19. The chain was built from TRBV6-5 and TRBJ2-3, and perhaps TRBD2 as D gene, on 7 matching bases. Material: peripheral blood. The bases are TGTGCCAGCAGTTACAGGGAGGGGGGCACAGATACGCAGTATTTT. The encoded protein is CASSYREGGTDTQYF.